A single sample gave rise to the 21 T cell receptor beta chains below, sequenced in a study of human T cells and chemical hapten exposure. Time point defined: pre-sensitization, week 0. Sample treatment: therapeutic diphenylcyclopropenone sensitization with weekly scalp DPC. TCRdb re-analysed the RACE reads in MiXCR, keeping a single row per CDR3 protein. The sample includes 300,000 to 450,000 distinct CDR3 sequences, 5.1% of them seen just once. This material consisted of whole blood, taken in connection with sensitization to the hapten diphenylcyclopropenone (DPC). Receptors originate from a woman between 50 and 59 years old with alopecia areata. Some clones in this sample may be carry-over from other donors' samples.

This clonotype showed up many times. The CDR3 DNA reads as TGTGCCAGCAGCGCCGCAGGGAAGGGTGAAAAACTGTTTTTT. Translating gives CASSAAGKGEKLFF. This sequence joins TRBV7-6 and TRBJ1-4; tentatively, D is TRBD1 (5 bases). The CDR3 is made up of 14 amino acids. Germline CDR1 reads SGHVS; CDR2 reads FNYEAQ. V dropped 5 bases and J dropped 7 bases, with 14 bases sitting between them.

This clonotype has a handful of counts. The chain carries TRBV5-1 and TRBJ2-7; D is tentatively TRBD1 or TRBD2 (6 bases each). Trimming removed 4 bases from V and 7 bases from J, with 15 bases in between. CDR1 SGHRS and CDR2 YFSETQ come from the germline V gene. The CDR3 runs to 13 residues. This CDR3 is CASSVSRGGEQYF. CDR3 sequence (DNA): TGCGCCAGCAGCGTGAGCAGGGGAGGAGAGCAGTACTTC.

This clonotype was counted many times. The chain uses TRBV10-3 and TRBJ2-7; 8 positions match TRBD1. The CDR3 covers 14 residues. After removal of 10 bases from V and 0 bases from J, the junction contained 8 bases not matched to a gene. Germline values: CDR1 ENHRY, CDR2 SYGVKD. The CDR3 reads CATKGQDSSYEQYF. As DNA, the CDR3 is TGTGCCACAAAGGGACAGGACAGCTCCTACGAGCAGTACTTC.

Remarks on this clonotype: A much larger clone differs from this one at a single base, so this may be a read error. This chain links TRBV18 with TRBJ2-7; possibly TRBD2 for D (5 bases). This CDR3 has 13 amino acids. Germline V gene sequence: CDR1 KGHSH, CDR2 LQKENI. The ends were cut back, 6 bases at V and 6 bases at J, with 15 bases in the middle. In DNA, the CDR3 is TGTGCCAGCTCTCCAAGGGAGCTGGTCGAGCAGTACTTC. Protein sequence: CASSPRELVEQYF.

This chain connects TRBV2 to TRBJ1-1; D ambiguous. The CDR3 runs to 15 residues. CDR1 and CDR2 from the germline V gene are SNHLY and FYNNEI. Trimming removed 7 bases from V and 3 bases from J, with 18 bases in between. The CDR3 here is CASIPRSRPHTEAFF. CDR3 DNA sequence: TGTGCCAGCATCCCCAGGTCCCGGCCCCACACTGAAGCTTTCTTT.

This clonotype was detected only a few times. The chain carries TRBV4-3 and TRBJ1-1; D gene uncertain. V dropped 2 bases and J dropped 5 bases, with 15 bases sitting between them. This CDR3 is built from 15 residues. The germline V gene has CDR1 LGHNA and CDR2 YSLEER. The CDR3 nucleotides read TGCGCCAGCAGCCAAACTCAGATCCTTGGGACTGAAGCTTTCTTT. It is translated as CASSQTQILGTEAFF.

The chain combines TRBV28 with TRBJ2-7; TRBD1 might be the D (6 bases). The CDR3 is 13 amino acids. CDR1 and CDR2 (germline): MDHEN, SYDVKM. The V end lost 4 bases, the J end lost 2 bases, and 9 bases lay between the germline ends. In DNA, the CDR3 is TGTGCCAGCAGTTACAGGGTTACCTACGAGCAGTACTTC. It specifies CASSYRVTYEQYF.

There are many counts of this clonotype. This chain connects TRBV6-5 to TRBJ1-2; 8 positions agree with TRBD1. Per the germline V gene, CDR1 is MNHEY and CDR2 is SVGAGI. This CDR3 is built from 14 residues. The V segment lost 11 bases and the J segment 10 bases; nucleotides outside the gene matches: 18. The DNA for the CDR3 is TGTGCCGCAAGGGACAGGCCCCACTCCGACGCCTACACCTTC. Its translation is CAARDRPHSDAYTF.

This clonotype was counted at least ten times. The chain has TRBV20-1 and TRBJ1-5; D not resolved. The germline V and J ends were trimmed by 6 bases and 8 bases, with 14 bases remaining between them. The CDR3 sequence is 12 residues long. Germline V gene sequence: CDR1 DFQATT, CDR2 SNEGSKA (reference sequence). CDR3 region: CSAHEASKPQHF. The CDR3 DNA sequence: TGCAGTGCCCACGAGGCGAGTAAGCCCCAGCATTTT.

This clonotype has only a few counts. The gene calls are TRBV3-1 and TRBJ1-1, with 7 bases identical to TRBD1. The V gene's germline CDR1 is LGHDT and CDR2 YNNKEL (reference sequence). Unmatched junction bases numbered 5, after V lost 4 bases and J lost 3 bases. The CDR3 consists of 14 residues. This CDR3 is CASSREGGYTEAFF. CDR3 nucleotides: TGTGCCAGCAGCCGCGAAGGGGGCTACACTGAAGCTTTCTTT.

CDR3 in amino acids: CASSYSDRSFQETQYF. DNA of the CDR3: TGTGCCAGCAGTTACTCGGACAGGTCATTCCAAGAGACCCAGTACTTC. This sequence joins TRBV6-2 or TRBV6-3 and TRBJ2-5, with 7 bases that match TRBD1. V lost 0 bases and J lost 1; bases outside the gene matches: 5. The CDR3 sequence is 16 residues long. The V gene's germline CDR1 is MNHEY and CDR2 SVGEGT.

In its sample, this clonotype was seen a few times. The chain joins TRBV6-1 to TRBJ1-5; D ambiguous. CDR1 and CDR2 (germline): MNHNS, SASEGT. The CDR3 is 13 residues long. The germline V and J ends were trimmed by 8 bases and 5 bases, with 13 bases remaining between them. The CDR3 loop is CASLGQSYQPQHF. CDR3 bases: TGTGCCAGCCTCGGGCAGAGTTATCAGCCCCAGCATTTT.

At least ten counts were recorded for this clonotype. The chain combines TRBV27 with TRBJ1-5, with 9 positions matching TRBD1. Germline V gene data show CDR1 as MNHEY and CDR2 as SMNVEV (reference sequence). The trim removed 5 bases at V and 2 bases at J, leaving 7 bases unmatched. The CDR3 runs to 16 residues. The CDR3 spells CASSPTGGIGNQPQHF. CDR3 nucleotides: TGTGCCAGCAGTCCGACAGGGGGTATCGGCAATCAGCCCCAGCATTTT.

The sample holds many counts of this clonotype. J is TRBJ2-7 and V is TRBV28, with 7 bases identical to TRBD2. Per the germline V gene, CDR1 is MDHEN and CDR2 is SYDVKM. CDR3 length equals 14 residues. V was pared by 3 bases and J by 5 bases, with 7 bases of the junction left unmatched. For the CDR3, the DNA is TGTGCCAGCAGTTTCTTTCCTAGCGGCGACGAGCAGTACTTC. Translating gives CASSFFPSGDEQYF. Full variable domain (remainder filled in from reference TRBV28 and TRBJ2-7): DVKVTQSSRYLVKRTGEKVFLECVQDMDHENMFWYRQDPGLGLRLIYFSYDVKMKEKGDIPEGYSVSREKKERFSLILESASTNQTSMYLCASSFFPSGDEQYFGPGTRLTVT.

This clonotype has ten or more counts. The CDR3 spells CASSPSGRAGDTQYF. CDR3 nucleotide sequence: TGTGCCAGCAGCCCGAGCGGGAGGGCCGGAGATACGCAGTATTTT. V and J are TRBV7-9 and TRBJ2-3, with 10 bases identical to TRBD2. The CDR3 runs to 15 residues. Germline-derived CDR1 and CDR2 are SEHNR and FQNEAQ (reference sequence). Trimming cost V 5 bases and J 5 bases; bases outside gene matches: 7.

This sequence joins TRBV29-1 and TRBJ2-5; D is unresolved. The V gene's germline CDR1 is SQVTM and CDR2 ANQGSEA. The V end lost 7 bases, the J end lost 5 bases, and 20 bases lay between the germline ends. The length of the CDR3 is 14 residues. The DNA for the CDR3 is TGCAGCGGCCTCTATAGGGTCTTCGGGGAGACCCAGTACTTC. Translating it yields CSGLYRVFGETQYF.

This clonotype has a count of ten or more. J is TRBJ2-3 and V is TRBV18, with D perhaps matching TRBD2 (6 bases). Deletions cut 3 bases from V and 8 bases from J, with 18 bases between. CDR1 is KGHSH and CDR2 is LQKENI in the germline V gene. The CDR3 consists of 15 residues. In DNA form, the CDR3 reads TGTGCCAGCTCACCGGGCGCGGGGAGTGGTGGTACGCAGTATTTT. It yields the protein CASSPGAGSGGTQYF.

This clonotype has only a few counts. V is TRBV7-9 and J is TRBJ2-6; TRBD1 aligns across 9 bases. Germline trimming cut 5 bases from V and 2 bases from J; bases unmatched to any gene: 13. CDR3 length equals 19 residues. Germline V CDR1 and CDR2: SEHNR, FQNEAQ (reference sequence). CDR3 nucleotide sequence: TGTGCCAGCAGCACCCGACAGGGGGGCCCCAAGGCTGGGGCCAACGTCCTGACTTTC. Translation gives CASSTRQGGPKAGANVLTF. The entire variable domain, with the rest obtained from reference TRBV7-9 and TRBJ2-6, is as follows: DTGVSQNPRHKITKRGQNVTFRCDPISEHNRLYWYRQTLGQGPEFLTYFQNEAQLEKSRLLSDRFSAERPKGSFSTLEIQRTEQGDSAMYLCASSTRQGGPKAGANVLTFGAGSRLTVL.

This chain joins TRBV13 and TRBJ1-1; D not certain. This CDR3 has 11 amino acids. V was pared by 5 bases and J by 7 bases, with 8 bases between. Germline CDR1 and CDR2: PRHDT and FYEKMQ (reference sequence). The CDR3, as DNA: TGTGCCAGCAGCGACGCCCATGAAGCTTTCTTT. It codes for CASSDAHEAFF.

V is TRBV20-1 and J is TRBJ2-1; 13 bases are a match to TRBD2. The germline V gene has CDR1 DFQATT and CDR2 SNEGSKA (reference sequence). There are 14 residues in the CDR3. V trimming: 3 bases; J trimming: 7 bases; junction bases outside the gene matches: 3. CDR3 protein: CSASGTSGTNEQFF. The CDR3 nucleotides read TGCAGTGCTAGCGGGACTAGCGGGACGAATGAGCAGTTCTTC.

The chain links TRBV2 to TRBJ2-1, with D uncertain. The germline V gene encodes CDR1 SNHLY and CDR2 FYNNEI. The CDR3 is made up of 11 amino acids. The CDR3 here is CAQGPENEQFF. DNA of the CDR3: TGTGCACAAGGCCCAGAGAATGAGCAGTTCTTC.